This TCR beta chain was recovered during a study of response to subunit inactivated influenza vaccine. Findings and caveats of the study: Each seasonal influenza vaccination recruits few new T cells, the authors suggested.

This clonotype has a count of ten or more. Its target is not known. TCRdb reprocessed the RT-PCR reads with MiXCR, giving one entry per CDR3 protein. This sample has about 580,000 distinct CDR3 sequences, with roughly 15% found just once. The source is a man in his forties or fifties who received an inactivated influenza vaccine. The material sequenced was PBMCs from blood, taken 11 to 12 days after vaccination.

The CDR3 nucleotides read TGTGCCAGCAGCGAGGGGGCCAATAGCAATCAGCCCCAGCATTTT. Amino acids: CASSEGANSNQPQHF. This chain joins TRBV4-2 and TRBJ1-5; TRBD1 matches at 7 bases. This CDR3 contains 15 residues. Germline-derived CDR1 and CDR2 are LGHNA and YNFKEQ. With 5 bases clipped from V and 0 bases from J, the junction kept 4 bases outside the gene matches.